A single sample is the source of the 3 T cell receptor beta chains below, sequenced in a study of pediatric ulcerative colitis. Produced via immunoSEQ multiplex PCR; TCRdb's table is partial and in-frame only. The sample includes 30,000 to 40,000 clones, roughly 86% of them seen just once. Input material: blood. These receptors came from a boy younger than 18 with severe ulcerative colitis.

The rearrangement joins TRBV6-5 to TRBJ1-2; TRBD1 aligns across 9 bases. V shed 7 bases and J 8 bases; nucleotides not matched to a gene: 5. Germline-derived CDR1 and CDR2 are MNHEY and SVGAGI. The CDR3 is 12 residues long. This chain's CDR3 is CASKQGARGYTF. The CDR3 DNA sequence: TGTGCCAGCAAACAGGGGGCGCGGGGCTACACCTTC.

V and J are TRBV30 and TRBJ1-3; TRBD1 is a possible D gene (5 bases). Germline lookup yields CDR1 GTSNPN and CDR2 SVGIG (reference sequence). The CDR3 runs to 15 residues. V lost 4 bases, J lost 4 bases, and 17 bases lay in between. This chain's CDR3 is CAWTSKRTFGNTIYF. DNA for the CDR3: TGTGCCTGGACCTCAAAGAGGACATTCGGAAACACCATATATTTT.

CDR3 nucleotide sequence: TGTGCCATCAGTGAGTCATCGGGTAGCAATCAGCCCCAGCATTTT. This sequence encodes CAISESSGSNQPQHF. The V gene is TRBV10-3, the J gene TRBJ1-5; D is uncertain. V lost 0 bases, J lost 0 bases, and 6 bases lay in between. Per the germline V gene, CDR1 is ENHRY and CDR2 is SYGVKD. There are 15 residues in the CDR3.